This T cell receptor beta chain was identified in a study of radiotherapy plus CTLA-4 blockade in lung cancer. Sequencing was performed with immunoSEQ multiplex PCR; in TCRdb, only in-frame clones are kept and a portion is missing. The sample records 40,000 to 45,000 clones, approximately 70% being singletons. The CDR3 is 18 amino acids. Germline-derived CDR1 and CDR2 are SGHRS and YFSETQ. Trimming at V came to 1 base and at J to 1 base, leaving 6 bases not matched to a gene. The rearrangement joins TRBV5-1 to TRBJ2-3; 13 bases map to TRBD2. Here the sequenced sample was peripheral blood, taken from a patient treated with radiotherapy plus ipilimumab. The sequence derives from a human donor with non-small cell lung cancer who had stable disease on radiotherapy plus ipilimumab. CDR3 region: CASSLLGLAGARTDTQYF. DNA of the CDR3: TGCGCCAGCAGCTTGTTAGGACTAGCGGGGGCCCGCACAGATACGCAGTATTTT.